The 18 T cell receptor beta chains below all came from one sample that was sequenced in a study of blood T cell repertoires in COVID-19. The protocol was immunoSEQ multiplex PCR, while the TCRdb copy is restricted to in-frame clones and leaves out a portion. The data contain under 130,000 clones, 84% of them singletons. The source material was peripheral blood. Receptors originate from a human donor in a cohort sampled during active or convalescent COVID-19.

V and J are TRBV11-2 and TRBJ2-7; weak D call: TRBD2 (7 bases). V was pared by 0 bases and J by 4 bases, with 13 bases between. Germline CDR1 is SGHAT and CDR2 is FQNNGV. This CDR3 has 15 residues. The CDR3 DNA sequence: TGTGCCAGCAGCTTAGATACAGGGAGGGGGTACGAGCAGTACTTC. It translates to CASSLDTGRGYEQYF.

A few counts support this clone. The chain uses TRBV30 and TRBJ1-5; TRBD1 matches at 8 bases. The CDR3 is 14 residues long. The V and J ends lost 3 bases and 6 bases, in that order; junction bases with no gene match: 7. CDR1 GTSNPN and CDR2 SVGIG come from the germline V gene (reference sequence). The DNA for the CDR3 is TGTGCCTGGAGCGCCCGGACAGGGACTCAGCCCCAGCATTTT. Translating it yields CAWSARTGTQPQHF. Complete variable domain (other parts from reference TRBV30 and TRBJ1-5): SQTIHQWPATLVQPVGSPLSLECTVEGTSNPNLYWYRQAAGRGLQLLFYSVGIGQISSEVPQNLSASRPQDRQFILSSKKLLLSDSGFYLCAWSARTGTQPQHFGDGTRLSIL.

The chain recombines TRBV2 with TRBJ1-3; possible D gene TRBD1, 5 bases. The germline V gene has CDR1 SNHLY and CDR2 FYNNEI. CDR3 length equals 14 residues. The V gene lost 4 bases and the J gene lost 5 bases, with 12 bases spanning the gap. CDR3 sequence: CASSAAGGRNTIYF. CDR3 coding DNA: TGTGCCAGCAGTGCGGCGGGGGGAAGAAACACCATATATTTT.

This clone has just one count. This chain connects TRBV4-1 to TRBJ1-1, with a tentative D call TRBD1 (5 bases). Germline V CDR1 and CDR2: MGHRA, YSYEKL. The CDR3 totals 15 residues. V lost 1 base, J lost 0 bases, and 9 bases lay in between. The CDR3 sequence: CASSQVAGLNTEAFF. CDR3 sequence (DNA): TGCGCCAGCAGCCAAGTCGCGGGACTGAACACTGAAGCTTTCTTT.

J is TRBJ2-1 and V is TRBV11-3, with D hard to call. CDR3 size: 14 residues. The V end lost 5 bases, the J end lost 5 bases, and 13 bases lay between the germline ends. Germline V gene data show CDR1 as SGHNT and CDR2 as YENEEA. The CDR3 DNA is TGTGCCAGCAGCCCCAGCGCTGCGAACAATGAGCAGTTCTTC. Translating it yields CASSPSAANNEQFF.

The chain is built from TRBV5-1 and TRBJ1-2; TRBD1 aligns across 9 bases. The germline V gene encodes CDR1 SGHRS and CDR2 YFSETQ. There are 15 residues in the CDR3. The ends lost 0 bases at V and 6 bases at J; junction bases unmatched: 6. The CDR3 DNA reads as TGCGCCAGCAGCTTGGAGGGGACAGGGACCGATGGCTACACCTTC. It is translated as CASSLEGTGTDGYTF.

The genes are TRBV12-5 and TRBJ1-2; D not certain. The germline V and J ends were trimmed by 1 base and 11 bases, with 11 bases remaining between them. CDR1 and CDR2 (germline): LGHNT, FRNRAP. CDR3 length: 12 amino acids. The chain's CDR3 is CASGLDRTEYTF. DNA of the CDR3: TGTGCTAGTGGTTTGGATAGGACTGAATACACCTTC.

V usage is TRBV2 and J usage is TRBJ2-3, with 7 bases aligning to TRBD1. V trimming: 3 bases; J trimming: 6 bases; junction bases outside the gene matches: 6. The CDR3 length is 14 residues. The germline gives CDR1 SNHLY, CDR2 FYNNEI. CDR3 amino acids: CASSDDRVVDTQYF. CDR3 coding DNA: TGTGCCAGCAGTGACGACAGGGTGGTTGATACGCAGTATTTT.

The chain joins TRBV6-1 to TRBJ2-2, with TRBD2 matching 8 bases. This CDR3 is 16 amino acids long. The V segment lost 2 bases and the J segment 1 base; nucleotides outside the gene matches: 3. Germline CDR1 MNHNS, CDR2 SASEGT. CDR3 DNA: TGTGCCAGCAGTGAATTCGCGGGGGGGAACACCGGGGAGCTGTTTTTT. Its protein product is CASSEFAGGNTGELFF.

This clone has just a few counts. The chain uses TRBV5-4 and TRBJ2-1; 8 bases fit TRBD2. CDR1 SGHNT and CDR2 YYREEE come from the germline V gene (reference sequence). The V gene end was trimmed by 5 bases and the J gene end by 7 bases; junction bases not matched to a gene: 8. The CDR3 totals 14 residues. The CDR3 region is CASSPIRGGNEQFF. CDR3 in DNA: TGTGCCAGCAGTCCGATCCGGGGGGGGAATGAGCAGTTCTTC.

The CDR3 nucleotides are TGTGCCAGCAGCTCCCTTAGGGGCATCTTCTCCTACAATGAGCAGTTCTTC. This sequence encodes CASSSLRGIFSYNEQFF. J is TRBJ2-1 and V is TRBV7-9; the D gene is possibly TRBD1 (5 bases). Germline loops: CDR1 SEHNR, CDR2 FQNEAQ (reference sequence). V gave up 4 bases and J gave up 0 bases, with 16 bases separating them. The CDR3 extends over 17 amino acids.

V gene TRBV7-2 combines with J gene TRBJ2-7; 8 bases are shared with TRBD1. This CDR3 has 14 amino acids. The V gene end was trimmed by 0 bases and the J gene end by 6 bases; junction bases not matched to a gene: 4. Germline CDR1 and CDR2: SGHTA and FQGNSA. The CDR3 sequence is CASSLATGGGEQYF. In nucleotides, the CDR3 is TGTGCCAGCAGCTTAGCAACAGGGGGAGGCGAGCAGTACTTC.

The chain joins TRBV3-1 (or the pseudogene TRBV3-2) to TRBJ1-4; D remains ambiguous. Germline V gene sequence: CDR1 LGHDT, CDR2 YNNKEL (reference sequence). The CDR3 sequence is 12 residues long. The germline V and J ends were trimmed by 3 bases and 10 bases, with 9 bases remaining between them. CDR3 sequence (DNA): TGTGCCAGCAGCCAGGAGAGGGTAAAACTGTTTTTT. It codes for CASSQERVKLFF.

This clone has at least ten counts. The V call is TRBV19, the J call TRBJ1-6; possibly TRBD1 for D (5 bases). The CDR3 length is 15 residues. With 4 bases removed from V and 9 bases from J, the gap between germline ends came to 16 bases. CDR1 is LNHDA, CDR2 SQIVND, per germline (reference sequence). CDR3 loop: CASSTSSRDSSPLHF. The CDR3 DNA reads TGTGCCAGTAGTACAAGCTCCAGGGATTCTTCACCCCTCCACTTT.

This clone was observed a few times. The chain links TRBV23-1 to TRBJ2-3; 9 positions match TRBD2. TRBV23-1 is an ORF, with its function uncertain. CDR3 size: 15 residues. V dropped 4 bases and J dropped 4; count of bases not matched to a gene: 6. DNA for the CDR3: TGCGCCAGCAGTCGAAGTCGCGGGGGGGCAGATACGCAGTATTTT. This sequence encodes CASSRSRGGADTQYF.

The V call is TRBV4-1, the J call TRBJ1-2, with 10 bases identical to TRBD1. V shed 1 base, J shed 3 bases, and the junction held 2 bases outside the gene matches. The germline gives CDR1 MGHRA, CDR2 YSYEKL. CDR3 length: 15 residues. CDR3 sequence: CASSQGGTGDYGYTF. In DNA form, the CDR3 reads TGCGCCAGCAGCCAAGGGGGGACAGGGGACTATGGCTACACCTTC.

This clone was detected only once. V is TRBV27 and J is TRBJ2-1; D possibly corresponds to TRBD2 (6 bases). V shed 8 bases and J shed 0 bases, with 8 bases lying between them. The CDR3 contains 13 residues. From germline, CDR1 is MNHEY and CDR2 SMNVEV (reference sequence). The CDR3 region has the DNA TGTGCCAGCGGGGGGAGCTCCTACAATGAGCAGTTCTTC. Translating gives CASGGSSYNEQFF.

In its sample, this clone was seen once. The genes are TRBV18 and TRBJ2-7, with 10 bases fitting TRBD1. Trimming at V came to 4 bases and at J to 3 bases, leaving 3 bases not matched to a gene. This CDR3 has 14 amino acids. Germline V lookup: CDR1 KGHSH, CDR2 LQKENI. CDR3 in amino acids: CASSRDRGDYEQYF. In DNA, the CDR3 is TGTGCCAGCTCACGGGACAGGGGTGACTACGAGCAGTACTTC.